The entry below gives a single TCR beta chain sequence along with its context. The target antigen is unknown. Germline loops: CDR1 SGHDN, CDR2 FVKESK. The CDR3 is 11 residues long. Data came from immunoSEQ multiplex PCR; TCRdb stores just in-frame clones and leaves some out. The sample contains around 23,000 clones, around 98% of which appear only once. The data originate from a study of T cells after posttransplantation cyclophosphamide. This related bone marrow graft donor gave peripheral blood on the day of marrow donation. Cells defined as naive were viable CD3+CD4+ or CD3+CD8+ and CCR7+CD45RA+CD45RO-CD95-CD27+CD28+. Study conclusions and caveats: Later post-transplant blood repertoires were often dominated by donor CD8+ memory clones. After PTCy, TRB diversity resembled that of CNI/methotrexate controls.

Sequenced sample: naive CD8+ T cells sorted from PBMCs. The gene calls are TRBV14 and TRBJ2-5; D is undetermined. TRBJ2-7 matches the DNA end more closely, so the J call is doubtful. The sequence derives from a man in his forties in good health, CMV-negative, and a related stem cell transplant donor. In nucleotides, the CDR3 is TGTGCCAGCAGCCTCTCCTACGAGCAGTACTTC. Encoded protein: CASSLSYEQYF.